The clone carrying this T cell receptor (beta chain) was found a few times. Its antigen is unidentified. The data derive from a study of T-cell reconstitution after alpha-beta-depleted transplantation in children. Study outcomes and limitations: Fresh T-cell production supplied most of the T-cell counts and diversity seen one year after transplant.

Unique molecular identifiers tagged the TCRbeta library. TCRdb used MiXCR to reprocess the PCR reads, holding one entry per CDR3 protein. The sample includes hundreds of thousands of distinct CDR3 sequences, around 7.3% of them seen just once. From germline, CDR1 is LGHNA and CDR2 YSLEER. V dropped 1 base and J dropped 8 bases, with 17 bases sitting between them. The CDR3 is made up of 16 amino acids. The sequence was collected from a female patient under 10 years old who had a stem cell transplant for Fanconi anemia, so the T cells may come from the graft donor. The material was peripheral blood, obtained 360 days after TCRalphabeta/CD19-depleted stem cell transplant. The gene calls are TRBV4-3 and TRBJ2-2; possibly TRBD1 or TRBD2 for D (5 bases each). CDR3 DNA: TGCGCCAGCAGCCAAGCGGCAGGGAGTCGATTTGGGGAGCTGTTTTTT. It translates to CASSQAAGSRFGELFF.